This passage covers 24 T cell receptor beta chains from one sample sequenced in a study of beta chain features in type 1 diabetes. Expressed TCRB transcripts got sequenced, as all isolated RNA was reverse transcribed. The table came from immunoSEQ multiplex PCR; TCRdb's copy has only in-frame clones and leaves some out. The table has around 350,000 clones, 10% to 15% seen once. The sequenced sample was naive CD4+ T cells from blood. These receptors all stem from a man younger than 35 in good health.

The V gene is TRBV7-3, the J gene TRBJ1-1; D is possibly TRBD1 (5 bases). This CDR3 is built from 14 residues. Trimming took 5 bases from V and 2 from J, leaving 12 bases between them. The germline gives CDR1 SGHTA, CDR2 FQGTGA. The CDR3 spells CASSPTGINTEAFF. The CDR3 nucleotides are TGTGCCAGCAGCCCCACAGGAATAAACACTGAAGCTTTCTTT.

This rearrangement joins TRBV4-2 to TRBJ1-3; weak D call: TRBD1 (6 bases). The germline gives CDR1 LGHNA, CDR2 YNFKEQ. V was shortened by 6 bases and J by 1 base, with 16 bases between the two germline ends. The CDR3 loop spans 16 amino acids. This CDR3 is CASRPTGTPSGNTIYF. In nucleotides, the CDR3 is TGTGCCAGCAGACCTACAGGGACCCCATCTGGAAACACCATATATTTT.

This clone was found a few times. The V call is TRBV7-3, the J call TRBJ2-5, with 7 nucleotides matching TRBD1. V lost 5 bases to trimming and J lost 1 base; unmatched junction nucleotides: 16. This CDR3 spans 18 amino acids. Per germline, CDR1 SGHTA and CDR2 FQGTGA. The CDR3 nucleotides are TGTGCCAGCAGCCCAAAGTTCGGCGTCGGACAGGCCCAAGAGACCCAGTACTTC. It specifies CASSPKFGVGQAQETQYF.

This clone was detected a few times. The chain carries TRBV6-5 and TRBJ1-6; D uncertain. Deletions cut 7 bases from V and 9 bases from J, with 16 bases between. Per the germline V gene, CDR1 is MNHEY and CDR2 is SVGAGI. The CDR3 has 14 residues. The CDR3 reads CASTISWGGSPLHF. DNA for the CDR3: TGTGCCAGCACTATAAGCTGGGGAGGTTCACCCCTCCACTTT.

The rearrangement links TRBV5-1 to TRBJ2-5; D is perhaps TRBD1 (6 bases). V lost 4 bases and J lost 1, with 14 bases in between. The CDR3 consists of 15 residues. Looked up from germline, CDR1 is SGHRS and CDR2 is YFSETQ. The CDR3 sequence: CASSPAGQIQETQYF. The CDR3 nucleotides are TGCGCCAGCAGCCCTGCTGGACAGATCCAAGAGACCCAGTACTTC.

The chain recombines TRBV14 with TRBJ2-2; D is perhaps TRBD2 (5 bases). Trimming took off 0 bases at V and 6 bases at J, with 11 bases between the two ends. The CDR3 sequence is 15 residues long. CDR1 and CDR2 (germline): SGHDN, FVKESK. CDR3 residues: CASSQERWRAGELFF. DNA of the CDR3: TGTGCCAGCAGCCAAGAGCGCTGGCGGGCCGGGGAGCTGTTTTTT.

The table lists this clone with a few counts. CDR3 protein: CASSPQGAWTEAFF. In DNA form, the CDR3 reads TGTGCCAGCAGCCCACAGGGGGCTTGGACTGAAGCTTTCTTT. This rearrangement joins TRBV5-4 to TRBJ1-1; TRBD1 agrees at 9 bases. Germline CDR1 SGHNT, CDR2 YYREEE (reference sequence). V trimming: 4 bases; J trimming: 5 bases; junction bases outside the gene matches: 6. The length of the CDR3 is 14 residues.

The CDR3 here is CASSERAGGNTIYF. DNA for the CDR3: TGTGCCAGCAGTGAAAGGGCAGGGGGAAACACCATATATTTT. The chain employs TRBV6-4 and TRBJ1-3; tentatively, D is TRBD1 (5 bases). V was trimmed by 3 bases and J by 4 bases, leaving 10 bases between them. Germline V gives CDR1 MRHNA, CDR2 SNTAGT. CDR3 length: 14 residues.

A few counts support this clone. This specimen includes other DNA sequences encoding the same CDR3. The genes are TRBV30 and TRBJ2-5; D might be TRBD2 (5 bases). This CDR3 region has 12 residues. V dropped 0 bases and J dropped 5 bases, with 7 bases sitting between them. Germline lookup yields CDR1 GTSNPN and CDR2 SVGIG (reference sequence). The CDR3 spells CAWSVRRETQYF. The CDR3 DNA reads TGTGCCTGGAGTGTAAGGAGGGAGACCCAGTACTTC.

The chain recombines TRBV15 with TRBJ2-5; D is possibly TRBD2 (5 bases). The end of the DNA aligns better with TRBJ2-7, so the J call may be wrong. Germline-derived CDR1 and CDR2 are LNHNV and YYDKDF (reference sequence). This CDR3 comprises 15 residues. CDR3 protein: CATSREKDSAYEQYF. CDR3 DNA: TGTGCCACCAGCAGAGAAAAGGACTCAGCCTACGAGCAGTACTTC.

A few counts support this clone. In DNA, the CDR3 is TGCGCCAGCAGCTTGGCCGGGCAGGGGGCTATCGACGAGCAGTACTTC. Its translation is CASSLAGQGAIDEQYF. The chain links TRBV5-1 to TRBJ2-7, with TRBD1 matching over 8 bases. Per the germline V gene, CDR1 is SGHRS and CDR2 is YFSETQ. The CDR3 runs 16 residues. Trimming removed 0 bases from V and 5 bases from J; junction bases left unmatched: 10.

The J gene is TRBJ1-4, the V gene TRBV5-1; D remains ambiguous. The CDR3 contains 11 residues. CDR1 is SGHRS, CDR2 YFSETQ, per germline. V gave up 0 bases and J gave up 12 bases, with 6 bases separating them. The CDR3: CASSLGYELFF. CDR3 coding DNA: TGCGCCAGCAGCTTGGGTTATGAACTGTTTTTT.

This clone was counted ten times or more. The CDR3 nucleotides read TGTGCCTGGAGTGCCGAGGACACCGGGGAGCTGTTTTTT. Protein product: CAWSAEDTGELFF. The J gene is TRBJ2-2, the V gene TRBV30, with no clear D. This CDR3 is built from 13 residues. The V and J ends lost 1 base and 3 bases respectively, with 6 bases between them. Germline CDR1 and CDR2: GTSNPN and SVGIG (reference sequence).

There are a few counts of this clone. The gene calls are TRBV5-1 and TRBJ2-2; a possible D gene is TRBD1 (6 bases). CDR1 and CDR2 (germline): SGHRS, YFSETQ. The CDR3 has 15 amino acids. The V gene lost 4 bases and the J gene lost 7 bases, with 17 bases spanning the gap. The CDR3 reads CASSLLQGRGGELFF. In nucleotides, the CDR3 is TGCGCCAGCAGCCTTTTACAGGGACGGGGCGGGGAGCTGTTTTTT.

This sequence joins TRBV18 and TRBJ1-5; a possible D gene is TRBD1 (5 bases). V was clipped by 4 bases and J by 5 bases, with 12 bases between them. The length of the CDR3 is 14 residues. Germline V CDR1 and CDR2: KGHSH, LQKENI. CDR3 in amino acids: CASSQGMNDQPQHF. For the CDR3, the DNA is TGTGCCAGCTCACAGGGGATGAACGATCAGCCCCAGCATTTT.

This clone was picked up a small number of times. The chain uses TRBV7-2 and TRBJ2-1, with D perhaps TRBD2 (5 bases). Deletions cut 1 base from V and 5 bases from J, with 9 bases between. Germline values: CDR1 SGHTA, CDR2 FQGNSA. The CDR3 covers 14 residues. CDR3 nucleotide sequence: TGTGCCAGCAGCTTAGTGGCTAGCCACAATGAGCAGTTCTTC. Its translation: CASSLVASHNEQFF.

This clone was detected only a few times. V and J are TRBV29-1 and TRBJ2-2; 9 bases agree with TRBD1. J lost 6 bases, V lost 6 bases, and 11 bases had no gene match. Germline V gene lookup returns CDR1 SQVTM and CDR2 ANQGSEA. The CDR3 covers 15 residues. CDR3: CSVERPGQGSGELFF. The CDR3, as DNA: TGCAGCGTCGAGCGCCCGGGACAGGGTTCCGGGGAGCTGTTTTTT.

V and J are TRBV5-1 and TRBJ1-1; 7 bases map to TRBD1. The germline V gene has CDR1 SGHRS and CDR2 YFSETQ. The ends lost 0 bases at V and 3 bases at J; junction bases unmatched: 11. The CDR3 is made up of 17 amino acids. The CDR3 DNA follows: TGCGCCAGCAGCTTGGTCCTCGGCAGGGGGACGGACACTGAAGCTTTCTTT. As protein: CASSLVLGRGTDTEAFF.

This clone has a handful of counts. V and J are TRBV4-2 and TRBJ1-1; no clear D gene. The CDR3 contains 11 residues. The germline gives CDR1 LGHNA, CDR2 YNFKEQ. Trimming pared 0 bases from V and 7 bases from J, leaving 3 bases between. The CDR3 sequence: CASSQDNEAFF. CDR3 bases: TGTGCCAGCAGCCAAGATAATGAAGCTTTCTTT.

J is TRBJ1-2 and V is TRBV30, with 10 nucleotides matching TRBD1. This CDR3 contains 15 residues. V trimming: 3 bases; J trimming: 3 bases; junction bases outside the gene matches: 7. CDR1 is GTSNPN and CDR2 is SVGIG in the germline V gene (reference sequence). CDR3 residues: CAWSVRGTGDYGYTF. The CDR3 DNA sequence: TGTGCCTGGAGCGTTCGGGGGACAGGGGACTATGGCTACACCTTC.

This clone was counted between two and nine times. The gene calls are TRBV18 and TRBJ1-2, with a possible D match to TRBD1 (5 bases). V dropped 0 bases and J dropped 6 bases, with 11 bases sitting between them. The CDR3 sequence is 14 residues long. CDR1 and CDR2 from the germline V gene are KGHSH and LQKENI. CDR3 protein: CASSPPGRVDGYTF. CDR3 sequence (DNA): TGTGCCAGCTCACCACCCGGCAGGGTAGATGGCTACACCTTC. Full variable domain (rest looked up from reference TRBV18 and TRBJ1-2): NAGVMQNPRHLVRRRGQEARLRCSPMKGHSHVYWYRQLPEEGLKFMVYLQKENIIDESGMPKERFSAEFPKEGPSILRIQQVVRGDSAAYFCASSPPGRVDGYTFGSGTRLTVV.

DNA for the CDR3: TGTGCCAGTTCTTCCTCCCGGGGGTCCGGCAATCAGCCCCAGCATTTT. It specifies CASSSSRGSGNQPQHF. The chain has TRBV25-1 and TRBJ1-5, with D possibly being TRBD1 (5 bases). The CDR3 has 16 residues. The germline gives CDR1 MGHDK, CDR2 SYGVNS. V lost 9 bases to trimming and J lost 2 bases, with 20 bases between them.

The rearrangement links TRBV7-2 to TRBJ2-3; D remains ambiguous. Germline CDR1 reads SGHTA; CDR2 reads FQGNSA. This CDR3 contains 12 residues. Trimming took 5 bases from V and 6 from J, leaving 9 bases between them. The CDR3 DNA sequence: TGTGCCAGCAGCCCCCGGGTGGATACGCAGTATTTT. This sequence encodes CASSPRVDTQYF.

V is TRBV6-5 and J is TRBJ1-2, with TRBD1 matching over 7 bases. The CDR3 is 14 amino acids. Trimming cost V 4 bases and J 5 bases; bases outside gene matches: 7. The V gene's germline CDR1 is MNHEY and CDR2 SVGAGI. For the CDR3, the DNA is TGTGCCAGCAGTTCCCCAACAGGGGTGTATGGCTACACCTTC. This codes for CASSSPTGVYGYTF.